These T cell receptor beta chains were read from a single sample in a study of PD-1 blockade in classical Hodgkin lymphoma. Sequencing used immunoSEQ multiplex PCR; TCRdb keeps in-frame clones, though not all of them. The sample holds approximately 17,000 clones, 70% to 90% seen once. Material: CD4+ T cells from blood, obtained at baseline. All receptors come from a human donor with classical Hodgkin lymphoma. Both conserved end residues are part of each CDR3. Each record gives: CDR3 protein, CDR3 DNA, J gene, D gene, V gene, clone size. The D gene is left open where the match is weak. Clone size is not always given. Where it is, it says once, few, many or a class for expanded clones.

CDR3 protein: CASSISWTSVYEQYF; CDR3 DNA: TGTGCCAGTAGTATTTCATGGACTAGCGTGTACGAGCAGTACTTC; J gene: TRBJ2-7; D gene: TRBD2; V gene: TRBV19; clone size: NA
CDR3 protein: CASSLSSGYGYTF; CDR3 DNA: TGCGCCAGCAGCTTGTCCTCCGGCTATGGCTACACCTTC; J gene: TRBJ1-2; D gene: NA; V gene: TRBV5-1; clone size: few
CDR3 protein: CASSLGRETQYF; CDR3 DNA: TGTGCCAGCAGCCTCGGACGAGAGACCCAGTACTTC; J gene: TRBJ2-5; D gene: NA; V gene: TRBV11-2; clone size: NA
CDR3 protein: CASSLPQGVQETQYF; CDR3 DNA: TGTGCCAGCAGCTTGCCCCAGGGTGTGCAAGAGACCCAGTACTTC; J gene: TRBJ2-5; D gene: NA; V gene: TRBV5-4; clone size: NA
CDR3 protein: CAWGRGTGIVYEQYF; CDR3 DNA: TGTGCCTGGGGCCGGGGGACAGGGATCGTCTACGAGCAGTACTTC; J gene: TRBJ2-7; D gene: TRBD1; V gene: TRBV30; clone size: NA
CDR3 protein: CASSLKLPSHYEQYF; CDR3 DNA: TGTGCCAGCAGCTTAAAACTTCCGTCCCACTACGAGCAGTACTTC; J gene: TRBJ2-7; D gene: NA; V gene: TRBV7-9; clone size: NA
CDR3 protein: CASSQEQGWGTGELFF; CDR3 DNA: TGTGCCAGCAGCCAAGAACAGGGGTGGGGCACCGGGGAGCTGTTTTTT; J gene: TRBJ2-2; D gene: TRBD1; V gene: TRBV4-2; clone size: NA
CDR3 protein: CASSGGENSPLHF; CDR3 DNA: TGTGCCAGTAGTGGTGGTGAGAATTCACCCCTCCACTTT; J gene: TRBJ1-6; D gene: NA; V gene: TRBV19; clone size: NA
CDR3 protein: CASSPRQGDTEAFF; CDR3 DNA: TGTGCCAGCTCACCACGTCAGGGGGACACTGAAGCTTTCTTT; J gene: TRBJ1-1; D gene: TRBD1; V gene: TRBV18; clone size: few
CDR3 protein: CASSKHPTSGGNNEQFF; CDR3 DNA: TGTGCCAGTAGTAAACATCCGACTAGCGGGGGGAACAATGAGCAGTTCTTC; J gene: TRBJ2-1; D gene: TRBD2; V gene: TRBV19; clone size: NA
CDR3 protein: CASSLNPGQGAAGANVLTF; CDR3 DNA: TGTGCCAGCAGCCTAAACCCGGGACAGGGGGCTGCAGGGGCCAACGTCCTGACTTTC; J gene: TRBJ2-6; D gene: TRBD1; V gene: TRBV11-2; clone size: NA
CDR3 protein: CASSLQGVHQPQHF; CDR3 DNA: TGTGCCAGCAGCCTACAGGGGGTTCATCAGCCCCAGCATTTT; J gene: TRBJ1-5; D gene: TRBD1; V gene: TRBV11-1; clone size: NA
CDR3 protein: CASSDYRAGEKLFF; CDR3 DNA: TGTGCCAGCAGTGATTACAGGGCTGGCGAAAAACTGTTTTTT; J gene: TRBJ1-4; D gene: NA; V gene: TRBV6-5; clone size: NA
CDR3 protein: CASSLEQGHYEQYF; CDR3 DNA: TGTGCCAGCAGCTTAGAACAGGGCCACTACGAGCAGTACTTC; J gene: TRBJ2-7; D gene: NA; V gene: TRBV7-9; clone size: few
CDR3 protein: CASSLDRVYSPLHF; CDR3 DNA: TGTGCCAGCAGTTTGGACAGGGTTTATTCACCCCTCCACTTT; J gene: TRBJ1-6; D gene: TRBD1; V gene: TRBV7-9; clone size: NA